The rows below give T cell receptor beta chains drawn from one sample of a study of blood T cell repertoires in COVID-19. Using immunoSEQ multiplex PCR, the repertoire was profiled, and TCRdb retains in-frame clones only, with some absent. The table records over 85,000 clones, 72% of them present only once. The sequenced material came from peripheral blood. These receptor sequences come from a woman between 55 and 75 years old with acute or convalescent COVID-19. CDR3s include the opening cysteine and the closing phenylalanine or tryptophan. A D gene is named only where the DNA matches it firmly. Size values are once, few and many counts, or a class for expanded clones, and some rows have none.

clone_size,d_call,v_call,j_call,cdr3_nt,cdr3_aa
.,TRBD1,TRBV24-1,TRBJ1-1,TGTGCCACCAGTTTAACAGGGGAGGACACTGAAGCTTTCTTT,CATSLTGEDTEAFF
few,TRBD1,TRBV7-2,TRBJ1-2,TGTGCCAGCAGCTCGGGACAGGGGATGTATGGCTACACCTTC,CASSSGQGMYGYTF
.,TRBD1,TRBV5-6,TRBJ1-4,TGTGCCAGCAGCCGAAGGACAGGGCGGGAGGAAAAACTGTTTTTT,CASSRRTGREEKLFF
.,TRBD2,TRBV15,TRBJ2-2,TGTGCCACCAGCAGAGATCGAGGCGGGGGTACCGGGGAGCTGTTTTTT,CATSRDRGGGTGELFF
.,.,TRBV28,TRBJ1-1,TGTGCCAGTCGTGAGGTGAGTGTGAACACTGAAGCTTTCTTT,CASREVSVNTEAFF
few,.,TRBV10-3,TRBJ2-2,TGTGCCATCAGCCTAGGCGGGGAGCTGTTTTTT,CAISLGGELFF
few,.,TRBV6-6,TRBJ1-5,TGTGCCAGCAGCCCAGGGGCAAATCAGCCCCAGCATTTT,CASSPGANQPQHF
.,TRBD2,TRBV5-1,TRBJ2-5,TGCGCCAGCAGCGCCCAACCTAGCGGGGGGAAAGAGACCCAGTACTTC,CASSAQPSGGKETQYF
.,TRBD1,TRBV28,TRBJ1-1,TGTGCCAGCAGTTCAGAGTCAGGGGGCTGGAACACTGAAGCTTTCTTT,CASSSESGGWNTEAFF
once,.,TRBV19,TRBJ1-5,TGTGCCAGTAGGACAACAGCTAATAGCAATCAGCCCCAGCATTTT,CASRTTANSNQPQHF
.,.,TRBV3-1/TRBV3-2,TRBJ1-2,TGTGCCAGCAGCCAGCTAGCTGGCTACACCTTC,CASSQLAGYTF